The 11 T cell receptor beta chains in this list originate from one sample, sequenced in a study of glioma-infiltrating T cells. TCR alpha and beta CDR3 regions were amplified from RNA using iRepertoire nested multiplex PCR. TCRdb re-called the multiplex PCR reads through MiXCR, storing one row per CDR3 protein. The repertoire holds about 180,000 distinct CDR3 sequences, with under 55% as singletons. Sequencing input: glioma tissue, nonneoplastic brain tissue, or PBMCs (not recorded which). The receptors stem from a human donor with low-grade glioma or glioblastoma, undergoing nonglioma brain surgery, or in good health (not recorded which).

This clonotype was seen only a few times. A much larger clone lies one base from this, so it may be a read error. This chain links TRBV28 with TRBJ2-3; D is perhaps TRBD1 (7 bases). This CDR3 is built from 16 residues. Deletions cut 7 bases from V and 2 bases from J, with 19 bases between. Germline values: CDR1 MDHEN, CDR2 SYDVKM. Here the CDR3 reads CASTPSGGYLTDTQYF. The CDR3 nucleotides read TGTGCCAGCACCCCCTCAGGGGGGTACCTCACAGATACGCAGTATTTT. The whole variable domain, filled in from reference TRBV28 and TRBJ2-3, reads DVKVTQSSRYLVKRTGEKVFLECVQDMDHENMFWYRQDPGLGLRLIYFSYDVKMKEKGDIPEGYSVSREKKERFSLILESASTNQTSMYLCASTPSGGYLTDTQYFGPGTRLTVL.

This clonotype was recorded a few times. This chain joins TRBV2 and TRBJ2-7; 7 nucleotides align to TRBD1. V lost 1 base to trimming and J lost 6 bases; unmatched junction nucleotides: 6. The CDR3 consists of 14 residues. CDR1 and CDR2 from the germline V gene are SNHLY and FYNNEI. The CDR3, as DNA: TGTGCCAGCAGTGAAGTGACAGGGCGAGGCGAGCAGTACTTC. Translating gives CASSEVTGRGEQYF.

This clonotype was seen many times. The chain joins TRBV7-9 to TRBJ1-1; possible D gene TRBD1, 6 bases. V lost 5 bases to trimming and J lost 9 bases, with 10 bases between them. Germline V CDR1 and CDR2: SEHNR, FQNEAQ (reference sequence). The CDR3 contains 11 residues. CDR3 coding DNA: TGTGCCAGCAGCGAAGGACAGAAAGCTTTCTTT. It yields the protein CASSEGQKAFF.

This clonotype has a handful of counts. The chain combines TRBV7-2 with TRBJ1-4; D remains ambiguous. CDR1 is SGHTA and CDR2 is FQGNSA in the germline V gene. V was shortened by 5 bases and J by 8 bases, with 15 bases between the two germline ends. The CDR3 has 14 residues. The CDR3 DNA sequence: TGTGCCAGCAGCCTTGACATCCGAGCGGAAAAACTGTTTTTT. Protein product: CASSLDIRAEKLFF.

Of note for this clonotype: This may come from a read error, since a much larger clone is one base off. Because the CDR3 is missing its conserved closing phenylalanine or tryptophan, this is likely a read error. The CDR3 here is CASSPSTGVNEQFV. The DNA for the CDR3 is TGTGCCAGCAGCCCAAGTACCGGGGTCAATGAGCAGTTCGTC. The chain links TRBV7-9 to TRBJ2-1, with TRBD2 as a possible D gene (5 bases). Germline CDR1 and CDR2: SEHNR and FQNEAQ (reference sequence). This CDR3 is built from 14 residues. V was shortened by 5 bases and J by 6 bases, with 14 bases between the two germline ends.

Points on this clonotype: A much larger clone differs by one base, so this may be a read error. The chain recombines TRBV7-2 with TRBJ2-2; a weak D match, TRBD2 (5 bases). Germline loops: CDR1 SGHTA, CDR2 FQGNSA. The CDR3 extends over 15 amino acids. The CDR3 DNA follows: TGTGCCAGCAGCTTAGGTTCCTCGGGCGCCGGGGAGCTGGTTTTT. This sequence encodes CASSLGSSGAGELVF. Together with reference TRBV7-2 and TRBJ2-2, the CDR3 gives the full variable domain: GAGVSQSPSNKVTEKGKDVELRCDPISGHTALYWYRQSLGQGLEFLIYFQGNSAPDKSGLPSDRFSAERTGGSVSTLTIQRTQQEDSAVYLCASSLGSSGAGELVFGEGSRLTVL.

The sample holds one count of this clonotype. This sequence may be a read error, since a much larger clone differs from it by one base. This sequence joins TRBV6-9 and TRBJ2-1; D ambiguous. Germline V gene sequence: CDR1 MNHGY, CDR2 SVAAGI. The CDR3 runs 14 residues. Trimming stripped 2 bases from V and 7 bases from J, with 12 bases between. CDR3 nucleotides: TGTGCCAGCAGTTATCCCTACAAGGGAAATGAGCAGTTCTTC. Translated: CASSYPYKGNEQFF.

The J gene is TRBJ2-1, the V gene TRBV2; 9 positions match TRBD2. The CDR3 sequence is 16 residues long. Germline V gene sequence: CDR1 SNHLY, CDR2 FYNNEI. The junction had 8 bases not matched to a gene; V was cut back by 3 bases and J by 5 bases. The CDR3 nucleotides are TGTGCCAGCAGTGATTTACTAGCGGGTTCCCACAATGAGCAGTTCTTC. Translated, it gives CASSDLLAGSHNEQFF. The entire variable domain, with the rest obtained from reference TRBV2 and TRBJ2-1, is as follows: EPEVTQTPSHQVTQMGQEVILRCVPISNHLYFYWYRQILGQKVEFLVSFYNNEISEKSEIFDDQFSVERPDGSNFTLKIRSTKLEDSAMYFCASSDLLAGSHNEQFFGPGTRLTVL.

As to this clonotype: This could be a read error, since a much larger clone is one nucleotide away. The V call is TRBV10-3, the J call TRBJ1-2; no reliable D call. V lost 3 bases and J 5 bases, leaving 7 bases between the germline ends. The CDR3 runs to 12 residues. Germline CDR1 reads ENHRY; CDR2 reads SYGVKD. The CDR3, as DNA: TGTGCCATCAGTGACCGGTGGTATGGCTACACCTTC. Its protein is CAISDRWYGYTF.

At least ten counts were recorded for this clonotype. The gene calls are TRBV27 and TRBJ2-5, with a tentative D call TRBD1 (5 bases). Trimming left V 8 bases short and J 4 bases short, with 20 bases between. This CDR3 is 15 amino acids long. Germline lookup yields CDR1 MNHEY and CDR2 SMNVEV (reference sequence). This CDR3 is CASPLRGSPGETQYF. CDR3 nucleotide sequence: TGTGCCAGCCCCCTTAGGGGCAGCCCTGGAGAGACCCAGTACTTC.

This clonotype showed up just a few times. One junction end disagrees with the germline gene, perhaps due to a read error. The chain employs TRBV24-1 and TRBJ2-3; TRBD1 is a possible D gene (5 bases). CDR1 and CDR2 from the germline V gene are KGHDR and SFDVKD. CDR3 length equals 13 residues. CDR3 sequence reads: CATSDLVTGTQYF. The DNA of the CDR3 is TGTGCCACCAGTGATCTTGTCACAGGTACGCAGTATTTT.